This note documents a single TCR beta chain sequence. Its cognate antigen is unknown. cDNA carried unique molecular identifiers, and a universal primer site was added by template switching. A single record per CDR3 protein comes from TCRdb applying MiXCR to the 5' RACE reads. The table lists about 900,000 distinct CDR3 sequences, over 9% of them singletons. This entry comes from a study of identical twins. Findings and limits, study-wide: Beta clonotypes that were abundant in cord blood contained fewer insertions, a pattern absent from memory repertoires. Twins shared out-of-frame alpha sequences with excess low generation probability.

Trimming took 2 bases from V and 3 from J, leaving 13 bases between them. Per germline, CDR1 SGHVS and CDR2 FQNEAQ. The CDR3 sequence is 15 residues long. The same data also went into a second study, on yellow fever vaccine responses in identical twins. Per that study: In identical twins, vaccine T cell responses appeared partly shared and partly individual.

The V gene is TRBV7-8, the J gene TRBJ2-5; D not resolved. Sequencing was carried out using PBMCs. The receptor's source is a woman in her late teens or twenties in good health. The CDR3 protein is CASSLNTAVKETQYF. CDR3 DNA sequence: TGTGCCAGCAGCTTAAATACTGCGGTAAAAGAGACCCAGTACTTC.